This T cell receptor (beta chain) was obtained from a study of T cells expressing NK-cell markers. Study-level information: It was from sorted CD3+CD56+NKG2C+, CD3+CD56+NKG2C- and CD3+CD56-NKG2C+ T cells that TCR beta repertoires came. Most of the eight sequenced donors were HCMV-seropositive; one was seronegative. Study-level results: Dominant NKG2C+ clonotypes accounted for roughly 1.0-7.0% of CD8+ T cells in about six donors.

The CDR3 has 20 residues. The germline CDR1 and CDR2 sequences are MNHEY and SVGEGT. On this clonotype: Its antigen is as yet unknown.

TCRdb reprocessed the 5' RACE reads, keeping one entry per CDR3 protein, no DNA. The repertoire table contains some 340,000 distinct CDR3 sequences. The origin of this receptor is a man aged 18 to 69 in good health. The specimen was blood T cells: a sorted CD56 or NKG2C T cell subset, CD4+ or CD8+ T cells, or bulk PBMC T cells (not recorded which). V and J are TRBV6-2 or TRBV6-3 and TRBJ2-1; lacking DNA, the TRBD2 call made by TCRdb goes unchecked. The CDR3 loop is CASSSRQGGLAGAGYNEQFF.